This entry features one T cell receptor beta chain sequence. What antigen it recognizes has not been identified. One base away there is no much larger clone; base qualities are not given. V and J lose 3 bases and 8 bases, and a span of 13 bases separates them. The CDR3 numbers 14 residues from cysteine through phenylalanine. Kept here is only the CDR3 DNA, which spans 42 bases and is read in frame from base 1. The germline V gene encodes CDR1 MDHEN and CDR2 SYDVKM. The data belong to a study of Ad26.COV2.S vaccination and SARS-CoV-2 variants (dated by TCRdb to the early 2020s). With regard to the full study: Vaccine-arm donors were drawn from COV1001, a multicentre, randomized, double-blind, placebo-controlled phase I-IIa trial of Ad26.COV2.S in healthy adults. Dosing of Ad26.COV2.S was intramuscular, at either 5x10^10 or 1x10^11 viral particles, delivered as one shot or as two shots spaced 56 days apart. TCRbeta repertoire sequencing was used to assess the specificity and breadth of SARS-CoV-2-reactive T cell receptors after Ad26.COV2.S vaccination. The TCR-sequenced set comprised about 32 samples: roughly 19 Ad26.COV2.S vaccine recipients, 5 placebo recipients and 8 SARS-CoV-2 convalescent individuals. Trial participants were randomized into five groups of five: low-dose or high-dose Ad26.COV2.S given once or twice, or placebo on both occasions. Investigators remained blinded to trial group allocation during experiments and outcome assessment. What the authors observed across the whole study: Vaccine and placebo recipients had similar non-spike TCR breadth, a finding consistent with the vaccine containing only spike. The authors noted that total T cell responses may have been underestimated by the TCR breadth and depth analyses. Substantial breadth of spike-specific CD8+ and CD4+ T cell responses was reported after vaccination. Comparing responses between vaccine doses or regimens was not something the study was powered to do. Ad26.COV2.S recipients had higher spike-specific TCR breadth than placebo recipients (P = 0.0014).

TCRbeta CDR3 regions were sequenced with the immunoSEQ Assay. After extraction, genomic DNA underwent amplification by bias-controlled multiplex PCR, followed by high-throughput sequencing. Regarding the original processing steps: To quantify the absolute abundance of every unique TCRbeta CDR3 region, sequences were collapsed and filtered. Usable DNA was measured by amplifying reference genes present in all nucleated cells, and TCRbeta template counts were normalized to that usable DNA to estimate T cell fraction. Repertoire TCRs were annotated as SARS-CoV-2-specific when V gene, CDR3 amino acid sequence and J gene were exactly matched to a known reactive TCR set. The reference SARS-CoV-2 TCR set was derived from MIRA and filtered for enrichment in COVID-19-positive ImmuneCODE repertoires, a step that removed public or cross-reactive TCRs. Drawing on the MIRA antigens, annotated TCRs were analysed further at the level of specific ORF or position within ORF. Breadth was defined as annotated unique rearrangements over total unique productive rearrangements; depth was the summed frequency of those rearrangements. TCR breadth was compared between groups using two-sided Wilcoxon rank-sum tests. Here the immuneACCESS table is served through TCRdb, limited to in-frame sequences with V and J called. Missing clones are a known gap in these copies; in checked studies unresolved V genes cover under half, and the rest lacks a known reason. V, J and clone size are taken as reported in that table, and D and trimming were inferred from the DNA itself. The sample table shows about 440,000 clones, and 90% are seen once. The ten largest clones add up to more than 3.5% of the sample.

Explained via the paper, the treatment or condition label denotes: around 19 received Ad26.COV2.S at low or high dose, single or two shots; roughly 5 received placebo; per-sample allocation not given. Repertoires of vaccine and placebo recipients were sequenced from samples taken on day 63 after the first injection. Between 29 July and 7 August 2020, Cohort 1b enrolled about 27 adults aged 18-55 years at one site in Boston, USA. As a vaccine, Ad26.COV2.S was a replication-incompetent adenovirus type 26 vector that expressed a prefusion-stabilized SARS-CoV-2 spike protein derived from the original Wuhan strain.

The receptor was isolated from a person between 18 and 65 years old who received the Ad26.COV2.S COVID-19 vaccine or a placebo. The rearrangement combines TRBV28 with TRBJ1-4; perhaps TRBD1 is the D gene, with 5 bases matching. Material: peripheral blood, obtained in a trial of Ad26.COV2.S vaccine versus placebo. Here the CDR3 is given as CASSFLGAREKLFF. The nucleotide sequence is given as TGTGCCAGCAGTTTTCTCGGGGCTAGGGAAAAACTGTTTTTT.